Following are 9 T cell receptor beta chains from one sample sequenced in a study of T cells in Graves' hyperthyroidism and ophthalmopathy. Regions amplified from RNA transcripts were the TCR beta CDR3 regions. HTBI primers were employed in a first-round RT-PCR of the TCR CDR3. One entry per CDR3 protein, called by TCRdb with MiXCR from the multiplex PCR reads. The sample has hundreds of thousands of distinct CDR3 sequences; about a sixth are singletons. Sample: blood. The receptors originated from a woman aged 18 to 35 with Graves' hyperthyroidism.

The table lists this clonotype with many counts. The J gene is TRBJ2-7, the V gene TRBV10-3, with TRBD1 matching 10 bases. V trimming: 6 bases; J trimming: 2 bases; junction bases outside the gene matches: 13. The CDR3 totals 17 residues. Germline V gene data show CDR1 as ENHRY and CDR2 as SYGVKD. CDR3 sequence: CAISATVGTGVPYEQYF. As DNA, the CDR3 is TGTGCCATCAGCGCCACAGTTGGGACAGGGGTCCCCTACGAGCAGTACTTC.

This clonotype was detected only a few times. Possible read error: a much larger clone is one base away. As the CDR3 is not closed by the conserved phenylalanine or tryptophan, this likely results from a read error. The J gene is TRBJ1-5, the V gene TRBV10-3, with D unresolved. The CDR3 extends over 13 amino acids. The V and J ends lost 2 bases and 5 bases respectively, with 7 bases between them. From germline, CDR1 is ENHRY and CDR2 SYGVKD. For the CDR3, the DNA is TGTGCCATCAGTGAGAACAATTATCAGCCCCAGCATTCT. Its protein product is CAISENNYQPQHS.

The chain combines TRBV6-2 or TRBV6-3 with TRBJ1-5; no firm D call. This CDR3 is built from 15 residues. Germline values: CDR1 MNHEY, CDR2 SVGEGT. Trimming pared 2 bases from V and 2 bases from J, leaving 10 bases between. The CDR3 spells CASSYGERGNQPQHF. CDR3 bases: TGTGCCAGCAGTTACGGCGAGCGGGGCAATCAGCCCCAGCATTTT.

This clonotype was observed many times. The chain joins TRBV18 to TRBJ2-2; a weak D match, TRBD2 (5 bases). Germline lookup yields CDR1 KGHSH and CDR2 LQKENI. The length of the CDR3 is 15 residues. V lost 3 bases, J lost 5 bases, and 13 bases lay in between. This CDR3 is CASSPREGRTGELFF. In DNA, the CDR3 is TGTGCCAGCTCACCGAGAGAGGGTAGGACCGGGGAGCTGTTTTTT. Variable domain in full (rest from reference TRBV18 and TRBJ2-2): NAGVMQNPRHLVRRRGQEARLRCSPMKGHSHVYWYRQLPEEGLKFMVYLQKENIIDESGMPKERFSAEFPKEGPSILRIQQVVRGDSAAYFCASSPREGRTGELFFGEGSRLTVL.

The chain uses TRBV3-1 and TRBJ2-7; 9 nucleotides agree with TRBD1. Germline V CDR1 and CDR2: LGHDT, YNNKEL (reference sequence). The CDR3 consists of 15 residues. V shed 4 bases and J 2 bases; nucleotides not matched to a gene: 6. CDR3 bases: TGTGCCAGCAGCCGGGACAGGGCGAGGACCTACGAGCAGTACTTC. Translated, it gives CASSRDRARTYEQYF.

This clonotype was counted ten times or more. In DNA, the CDR3 is TGTGCCATCAGCAGGGGGCCTGACTCCTACGAGCAGTACTTC. It encodes CAISRGPDSYEQYF. This rearrangement joins TRBV10-3 to TRBJ2-7; TRBD1 agrees at 8 bases. This CDR3 has 14 residues. Losses at the gene ends were 6 bases for V and 0 bases for J; bases not matched to a gene: 4. CDR1 and CDR2 (germline): ENHRY, SYGVKD.

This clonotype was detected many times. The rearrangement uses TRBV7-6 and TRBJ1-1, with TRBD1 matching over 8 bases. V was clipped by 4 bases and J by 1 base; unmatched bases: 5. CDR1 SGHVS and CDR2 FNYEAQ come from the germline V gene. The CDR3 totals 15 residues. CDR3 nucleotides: TGTGCCAGCAGCTCACACGGGACAGGGAACACTGAAGCTTTCTTT. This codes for CASSSHGTGNTEAFF. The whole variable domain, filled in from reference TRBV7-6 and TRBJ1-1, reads GAGVSQSPRYKVTKRGQDVALRCDPISGHVSLYWYRQALGQGPEFLTYFNYEAQQDKSGLPNDRFSAERPEGSISTLTIQRTEQRDSAMYRCASSSHGTGNTEAFFGQGTRLTVV.

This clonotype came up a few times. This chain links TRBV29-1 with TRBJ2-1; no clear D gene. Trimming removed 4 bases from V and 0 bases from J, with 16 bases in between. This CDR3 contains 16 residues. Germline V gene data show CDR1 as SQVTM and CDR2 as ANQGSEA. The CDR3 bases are TGCAGCGTTGGAAGCGACGGAGTTTTCTCCTACAATGAGCAGTTCTTC. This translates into CSVGSDGVFSYNEQFF.

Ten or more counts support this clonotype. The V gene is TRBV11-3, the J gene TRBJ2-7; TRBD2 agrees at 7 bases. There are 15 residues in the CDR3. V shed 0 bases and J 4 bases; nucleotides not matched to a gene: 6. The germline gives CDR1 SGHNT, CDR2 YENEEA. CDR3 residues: CASSLDRGRDYEQYF. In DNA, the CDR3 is TGTGCCAGCAGCTTAGATCGCGGGAGAGATTACGAGCAGTACTTC.